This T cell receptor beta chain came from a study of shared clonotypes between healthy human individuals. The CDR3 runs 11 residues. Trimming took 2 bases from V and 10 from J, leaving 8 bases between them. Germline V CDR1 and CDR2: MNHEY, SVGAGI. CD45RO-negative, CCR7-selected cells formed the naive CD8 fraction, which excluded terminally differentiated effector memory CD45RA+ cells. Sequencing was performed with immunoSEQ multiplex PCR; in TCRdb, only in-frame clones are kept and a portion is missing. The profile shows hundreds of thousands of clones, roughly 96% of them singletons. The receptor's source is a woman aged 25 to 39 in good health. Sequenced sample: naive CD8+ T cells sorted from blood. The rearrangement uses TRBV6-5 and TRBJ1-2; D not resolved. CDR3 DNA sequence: TGTGCCAGCAGTTACGGTCGTAACTACACCTTC. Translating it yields CASSYGRNYTF.